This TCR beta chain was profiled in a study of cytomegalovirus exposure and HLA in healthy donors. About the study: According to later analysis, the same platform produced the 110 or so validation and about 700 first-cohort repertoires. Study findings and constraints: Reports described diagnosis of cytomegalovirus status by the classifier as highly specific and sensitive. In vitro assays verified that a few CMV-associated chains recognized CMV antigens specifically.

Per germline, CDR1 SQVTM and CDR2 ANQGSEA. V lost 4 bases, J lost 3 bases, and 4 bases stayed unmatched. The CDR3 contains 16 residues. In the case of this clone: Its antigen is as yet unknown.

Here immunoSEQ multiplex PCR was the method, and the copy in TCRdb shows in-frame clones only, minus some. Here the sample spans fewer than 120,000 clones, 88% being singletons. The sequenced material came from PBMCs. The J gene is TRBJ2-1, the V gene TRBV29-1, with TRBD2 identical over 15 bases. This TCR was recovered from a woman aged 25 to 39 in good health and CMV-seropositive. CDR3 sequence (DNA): TGCAGCGTTGGGGGGACTAGCGGGAGGTTCTACAATGAGCAGTTCTTC. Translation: CSVGGTSGRFYNEQFF.